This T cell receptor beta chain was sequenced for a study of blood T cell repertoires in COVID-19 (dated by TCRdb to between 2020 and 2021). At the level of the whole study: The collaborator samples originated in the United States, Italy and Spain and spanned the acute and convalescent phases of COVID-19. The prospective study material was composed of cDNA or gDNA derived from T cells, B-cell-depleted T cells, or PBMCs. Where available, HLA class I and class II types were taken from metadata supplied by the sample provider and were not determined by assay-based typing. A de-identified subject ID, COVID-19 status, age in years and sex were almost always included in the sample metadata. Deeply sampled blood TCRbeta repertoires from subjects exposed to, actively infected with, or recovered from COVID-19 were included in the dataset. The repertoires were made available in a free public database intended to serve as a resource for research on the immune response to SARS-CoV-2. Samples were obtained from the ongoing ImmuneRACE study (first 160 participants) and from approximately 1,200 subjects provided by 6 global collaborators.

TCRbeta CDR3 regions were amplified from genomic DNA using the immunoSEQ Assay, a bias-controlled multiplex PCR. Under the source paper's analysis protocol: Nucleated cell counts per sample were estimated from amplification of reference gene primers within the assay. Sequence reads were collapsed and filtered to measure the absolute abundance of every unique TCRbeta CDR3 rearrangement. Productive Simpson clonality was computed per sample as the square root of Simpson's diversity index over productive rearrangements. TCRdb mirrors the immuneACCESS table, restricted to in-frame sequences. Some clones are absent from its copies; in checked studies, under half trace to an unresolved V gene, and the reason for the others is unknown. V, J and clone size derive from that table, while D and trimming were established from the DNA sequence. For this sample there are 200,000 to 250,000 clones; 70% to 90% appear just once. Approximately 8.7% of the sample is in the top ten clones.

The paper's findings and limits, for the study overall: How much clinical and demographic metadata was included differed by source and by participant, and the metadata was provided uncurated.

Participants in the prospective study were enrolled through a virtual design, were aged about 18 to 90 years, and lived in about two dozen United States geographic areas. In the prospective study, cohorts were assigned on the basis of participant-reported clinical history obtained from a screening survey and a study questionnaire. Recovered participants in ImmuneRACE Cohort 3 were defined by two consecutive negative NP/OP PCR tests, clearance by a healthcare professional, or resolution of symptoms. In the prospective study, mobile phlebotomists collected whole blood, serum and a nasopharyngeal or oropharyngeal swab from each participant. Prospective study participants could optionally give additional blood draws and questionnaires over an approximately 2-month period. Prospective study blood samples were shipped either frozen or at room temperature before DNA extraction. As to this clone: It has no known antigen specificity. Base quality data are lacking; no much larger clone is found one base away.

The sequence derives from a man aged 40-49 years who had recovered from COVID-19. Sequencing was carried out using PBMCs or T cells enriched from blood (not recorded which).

CDR3 loop: CSVPDTFYSNQPQHF. The DNA sequence is given as TGCAGCGTACCGGACACATTCTATAGCAATCAGCCCCAGCATTTT. The rearranged chain carries TRBV29-1 and TRBJ1-5; TRBD1 could be the D gene, as 5 bases match. The germline V gene yields SQVTM for CDR1 and ANQGSEA for CDR2. Spanning cysteine to phenylalanine, the CDR3 consists of 15 amino acids. The sequence is cut down to CDR3 DNA, 45 bases in frame from base 1. At the junction V is shortened by 6 bases and J by 0 bases, with 15 bases in between.